The rows below give T cell receptor beta chains drawn from one sample of a study of identical twins. A single record per CDR3 protein comes from TCRdb applying MiXCR to the 5' RACE reads. The sample has roughly 1,500,000 distinct CDR3 sequences, roughly 35% seen once; the top ten hold over 0.25%. The material sequenced was cord blood. The receptor set was obtained from a newborn girl in good health. Each CDR3 is given with its conserved first and last residue. D genes are given only for firm matches. Some rows mark clone size as missing; the rest say once, few, many or name a class of expanded clone.

TRBJ2-3	TRBV5-1	.	15	.	CASSLDGPNTDTQYF	TGCGCCAGCAGCTTGGATGGACCTAACACAGATACGCAGTATTTT
TRBJ2-3	TRBV9	.	16	.	CASSVAARARTDTQYF	TGTGCCAGCAGCGTAGCAGCCAGGGCGCGGACAGATACGCAGTATTTT
TRBJ2-4	TRBV2	.	14	TRBD2	CASSDDSGGFEQYF	TGTGCCAGCAGCGACGATTCGGGAGGATTTGAGCAGTACTTC
TRBJ2-5	TRBV28	few	14	TRBD2	CASSPGLVRGTQYF	TGTGCCAGCAGTCCGGGACTAGTCAGGGGGACCCAGTACTTC
TRBJ1-2	TRBV5-1	.	16	.	CASSPLDRPTNYGYTF	TGCGCCAGCAGCCCCCTCGACCGGCCAACTAACTATGGCTACACCTTC
TRBJ2-7	TRBV20-1	few	14	.	CSARPGDLTYEQYF	TGCAGTGCCAGGCCGGGGGACCTCACCTACGAGCAGTACTTC
TRBJ2-5	TRBV7-2	.	13	TRBD2	CASSLDPGLAKYF	TGTGCCAGCAGCTTGGACCCGGGACTAGCCAAGTACTTC
TRBJ2-7	TRBV25-1	few	18	.	CASSEYNILGDSYNEQYF	TGTGCCAGCAGTGAATATAATATACTGGGAGACTCCTACAATGAGCAGTACTTC
TRBJ1-1	TRBV7-8	.	15	.	CASLSMRQMNTEAFF	TGTGCCAGCTTAAGTATGCGACAGATGAACACTGAAGCTTTCTTT
TRBJ1-6	TRBV7-9	.	15	.	CASSPRASDASPLHF	TGTGCCAGCAGCCCTAGGGCATCGGATGCGTCACCCCTCCACTTT
TRBJ2-3	TRBV28	few	15	.	CASSVGTFRADTQYF	TGTGCCAGCAGTGTCGGGACCTTCCGGGCAGATACGCAGTATTTT
TRBJ1-1	TRBV14	.	12	TRBD1	CATGQGGTEAFF	TGTGCCACCGGACAGGGAGGCACTGAAGCTTTCTTT
TRBJ2-7	TRBV5-1	.	15	TRBD1	CASSFGDRDSYEQYF	TGCGCCAGCAGCTTTGGGGACAGGGACTCCTACGAGCAGTACTTC
TRBJ2-1	TRBV5-1	few	15	.	CASRVVPVSYNEQFF	TGCGCCAGCAGAGTGGTCCCTGTCTCCTACAATGAGCAGTTCTTC
TRBJ2-1	TRBV6-6	.	17	TRBD2	CASRSPLSGGSYNEQFF	TGTGCCAGCAGGTCCCCACTCAGCGGGGGCTCCTACAATGAGCAGTTCTTC
TRBJ1-2	TRBV7-2	.	15	TRBD1	CASSLAEGQGYGYTF	TGTGCCAGCAGCTTAGCGGAGGGACAGGGGTATGGCTACACCTTC
TRBJ2-1	TRBV2	few	14	.	CASRVRSSYNEQFF	TGTGCCAGCAGGGTACGTAGCTCCTACAATGAGCAGTTCTTC
TRBJ2-3	TRBV20-1	few	15	TRBD1	CSAREGTGYPDTQYF	TGCAGTGCTAGAGAGGGGACAGGGTATCCAGATACGCAGTATTTT
TRBJ2-1	TRBV12-5	.	12	.	CASGRSVDEQFF	TGTGCTAGTGGACGAAGCGTGGATGAGCAGTTCTTC
TRBJ1-1	TRBV27	.	15	TRBD1	CASSQGQGWSTEAFF	TGTGCCAGCAGTCAGGGACAGGGATGGAGCACTGAAGCTTTCTTT
TRBJ1-2	TRBV10-3	many	13	.	CAISELGAYGYTF	TGTGCCATCAGTGAACTGGGGGCCTATGGCTACACCTTC
TRBJ1-5	TRBV4-1	.	16	TRBD1	CASSPRTGQSNQPQHF	TGCGCCAGCAGCCCTCGGACAGGGCAGAGCAATCAGCCCCAGCATTTT
TRBJ1-2	TRBV10-3	.	13	.	CAISPRRIYGYTF	TGTGCCATCAGCCCCCGACGGATATATGGCTACACCTTC
TRBJ1-2	TRBV20-1	.	13	.	CSAQETGFYGYTF	TGCAGTGCTCAAGAGACAGGATTCTATGGCTACACCTTC
TRBJ1-4	TRBV6-5	.	14	.	CASSYHALGEKLFF	TGTGCCAGCAGTTACCACGCGCTCGGGGAAAAACTGTTTTTT